Listed here is a single T cell receptor beta chain. Antigen specificity is unknown. TCRdb keeps only in-frame clones here, not all; method: immunoSEQ multiplex PCR. The table shows under 50,000 clones, with around 80% occurring only once. The sample originates from a study of T cells in tumors after PD-1 blockade. The study's findings and limits: Blood contained about two fifths of the tumor's TCR clonotypes.

Template: tumor biopsy or peripheral blood genomic DNA, roughly 550-6,004 ng per sample. CDR3 size: 16 residues. Germline CDR1 LNHDA, CDR2 SQIVND (reference sequence). The V gene lost 4 bases and the J gene lost 7 bases, with 19 bases spanning the gap. This clonotype was sampled from a human donor with advanced basal cell or squamous cell carcinoma (not recorded which). The sequencing here drew on PBMCs, taken before anti-PD-1 therapy. The V call is TRBV19, the J call TRBJ2-2; unclear D gene. CDR3 coding DNA: TGTGCCAGTAGTACCCGACACCGGTTAAACGGCGGGGAGCTGTTTTTT. Its translation: CASSTRHRLNGGELFF.